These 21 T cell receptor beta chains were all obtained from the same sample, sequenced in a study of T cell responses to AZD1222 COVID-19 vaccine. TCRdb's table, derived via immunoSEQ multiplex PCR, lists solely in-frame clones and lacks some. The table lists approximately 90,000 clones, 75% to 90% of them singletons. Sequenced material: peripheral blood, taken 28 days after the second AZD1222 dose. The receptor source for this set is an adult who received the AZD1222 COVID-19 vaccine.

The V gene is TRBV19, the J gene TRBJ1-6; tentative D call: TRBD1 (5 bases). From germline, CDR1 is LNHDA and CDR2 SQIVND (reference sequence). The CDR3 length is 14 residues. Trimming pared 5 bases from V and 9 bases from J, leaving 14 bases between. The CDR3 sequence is CASSLGGVGSPLHF. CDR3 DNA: TGTGCCAGTAGTCTTGGGGGTGTAGGTTCACCCCTCCACTTT.

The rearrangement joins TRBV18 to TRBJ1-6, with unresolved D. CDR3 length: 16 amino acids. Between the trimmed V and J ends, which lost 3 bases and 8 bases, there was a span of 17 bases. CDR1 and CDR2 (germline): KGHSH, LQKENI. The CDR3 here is CASSPLQLGSDSPLHF. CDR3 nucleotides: TGTGCCAGCTCACCCCTACAACTGGGTTCAGATTCACCCCTCCACTTT.

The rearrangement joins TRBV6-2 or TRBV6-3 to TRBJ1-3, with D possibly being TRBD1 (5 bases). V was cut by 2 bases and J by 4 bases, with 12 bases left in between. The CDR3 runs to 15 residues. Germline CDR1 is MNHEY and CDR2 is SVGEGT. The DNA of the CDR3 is TGTGCCAGCAGTTACGTGGGACTCTCAGGAAACACCATATATTTT. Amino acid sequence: CASSYVGLSGNTIYF.

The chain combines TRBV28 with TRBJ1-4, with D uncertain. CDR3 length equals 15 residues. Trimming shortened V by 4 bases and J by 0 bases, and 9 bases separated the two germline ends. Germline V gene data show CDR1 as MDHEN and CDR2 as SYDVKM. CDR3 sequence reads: CASSSAGATNEKLFF. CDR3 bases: TGTGCCAGCAGTTCCGCAGGAGCAACTAATGAAAAACTGTTTTTT. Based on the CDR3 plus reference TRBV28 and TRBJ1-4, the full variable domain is DVKVTQSSRYLVKRTGEKVFLECVQDMDHENMFWYRQDPGLGLRLIYFSYDVKMKEKGDIPEGYSVSREKKERFSLILESASTNQTSMYLCASSSAGATNEKLFFGSGTQLSVL.

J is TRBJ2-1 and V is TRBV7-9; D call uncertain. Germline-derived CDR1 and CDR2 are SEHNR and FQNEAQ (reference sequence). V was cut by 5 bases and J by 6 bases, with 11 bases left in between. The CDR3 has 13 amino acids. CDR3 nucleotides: TGTGCCAGCAGCGGGCCCATACCCAATGAGCAGTTCTTC. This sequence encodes CASSGPIPNEQFF.

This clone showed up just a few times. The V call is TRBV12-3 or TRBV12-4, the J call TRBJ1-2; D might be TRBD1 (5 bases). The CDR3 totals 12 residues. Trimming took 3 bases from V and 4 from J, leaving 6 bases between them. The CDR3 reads CASSLQGYGYTF. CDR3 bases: TGTGCCAGCAGTTTGCAGGGCTATGGCTACACCTTC.

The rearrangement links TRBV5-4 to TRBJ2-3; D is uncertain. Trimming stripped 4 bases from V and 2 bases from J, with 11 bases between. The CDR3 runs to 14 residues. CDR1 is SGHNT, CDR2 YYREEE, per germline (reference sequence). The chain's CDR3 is CASSEAGPTDTQYF. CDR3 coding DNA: TGTGCCAGCAGCGAGGCTGGTCCCACAGATACGCAGTATTTT.

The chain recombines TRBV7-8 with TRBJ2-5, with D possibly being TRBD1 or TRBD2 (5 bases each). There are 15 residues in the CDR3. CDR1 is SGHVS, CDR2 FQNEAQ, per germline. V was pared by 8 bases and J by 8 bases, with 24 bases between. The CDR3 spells CASGDEDRPLVTQYF. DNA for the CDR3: TGTGCCAGCGGGGACGAGGACCGCCCATTAGTAACCCAGTACTTC.

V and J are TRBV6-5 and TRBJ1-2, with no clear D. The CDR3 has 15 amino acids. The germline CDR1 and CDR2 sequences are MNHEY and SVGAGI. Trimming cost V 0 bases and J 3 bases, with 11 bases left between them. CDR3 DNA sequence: TGTGCCAGCAGTTACTCGGGTCGCATCCACTATGGCTACACCTTC. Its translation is CASSYSGRIHYGYTF.

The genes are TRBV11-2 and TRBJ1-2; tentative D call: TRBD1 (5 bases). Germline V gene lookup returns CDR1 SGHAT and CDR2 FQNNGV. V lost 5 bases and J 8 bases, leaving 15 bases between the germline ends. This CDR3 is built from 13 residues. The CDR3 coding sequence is TGTGCCAGCAGCCGGGCCCCCGGGGACGGCTACACCTTC. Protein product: CASSRAPGDGYTF.

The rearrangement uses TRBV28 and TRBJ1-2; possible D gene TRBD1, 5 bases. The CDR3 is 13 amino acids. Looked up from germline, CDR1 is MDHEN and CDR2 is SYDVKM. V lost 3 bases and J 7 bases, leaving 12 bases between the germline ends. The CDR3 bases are TGTGCCAGCAGTTTCTCCAGGGCGAGTGGCTACACCTTC. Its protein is CASSFSRASGYTF.

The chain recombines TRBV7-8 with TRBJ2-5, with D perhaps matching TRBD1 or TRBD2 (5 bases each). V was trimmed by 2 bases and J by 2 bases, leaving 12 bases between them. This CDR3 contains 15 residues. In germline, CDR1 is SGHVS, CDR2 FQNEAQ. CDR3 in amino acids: CASSLIPGRQETQYF. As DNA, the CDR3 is TGTGCCAGCAGCTTAATACCGGGACGGCAAGAGACCCAGTACTTC.

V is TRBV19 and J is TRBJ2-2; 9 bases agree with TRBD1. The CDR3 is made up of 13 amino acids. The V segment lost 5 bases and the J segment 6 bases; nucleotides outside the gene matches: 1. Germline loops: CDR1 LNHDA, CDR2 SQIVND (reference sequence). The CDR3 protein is CASSRQGAGELFF. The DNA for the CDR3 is TGTGCCAGTAGTCGACAGGGGGCCGGGGAGCTGTTTTTT.

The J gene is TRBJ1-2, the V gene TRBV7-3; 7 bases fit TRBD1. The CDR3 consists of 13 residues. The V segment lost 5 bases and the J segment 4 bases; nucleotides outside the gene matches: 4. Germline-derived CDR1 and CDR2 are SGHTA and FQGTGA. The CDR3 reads CASSPTGSYGYTF. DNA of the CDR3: TGTGCCAGCAGCCCGACAGGGAGCTATGGCTACACCTTC.

The CDR3 reads CASSLLFGNQPQHF. The CDR3 DNA follows: TGTGCCAGCAGCCTTTTATTCGGCAATCAGCCCCAGCATTTT. V is TRBV2 and J is TRBJ1-5; D call uncertain. The ends were cut back, 6 bases at V and 2 bases at J, with 11 bases in the middle. The CDR3 totals 14 residues. Germline V lookup: CDR1 SNHLY, CDR2 FYNNEI.

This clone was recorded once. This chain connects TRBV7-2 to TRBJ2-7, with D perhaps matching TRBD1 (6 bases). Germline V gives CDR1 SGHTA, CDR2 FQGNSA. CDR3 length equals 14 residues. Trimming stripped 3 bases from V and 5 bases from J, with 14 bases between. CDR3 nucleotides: TGTGCCAGCAGCTTCAACAGGGCTCCCAACGAGCAGTACTTC. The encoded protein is CASSFNRAPNEQYF. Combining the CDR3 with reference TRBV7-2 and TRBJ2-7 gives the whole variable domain GAGVSQSPSNKVTEKGKDVELRCDPISGHTALYWYRQSLGQGLEFLIYFQGNSAPDKSGLPSDRFSAERTGGSVSTLTIQRTQQEDSAVYLCASSFNRAPNEQYFGPGTRLTVT.

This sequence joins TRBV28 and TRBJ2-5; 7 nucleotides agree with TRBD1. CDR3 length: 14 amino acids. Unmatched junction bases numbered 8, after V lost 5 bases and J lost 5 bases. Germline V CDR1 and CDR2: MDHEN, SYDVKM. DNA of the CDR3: TGTGCCAGCAGTGTCCCCGGGACAGTTGAGACCCAGTACTTC. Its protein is CASSVPGTVETQYF.

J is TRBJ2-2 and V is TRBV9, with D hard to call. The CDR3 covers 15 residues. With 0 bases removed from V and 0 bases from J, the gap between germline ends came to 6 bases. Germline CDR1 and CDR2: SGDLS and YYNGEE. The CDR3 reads CASSVDSANTGELFF. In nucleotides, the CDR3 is TGTGCCAGCAGCGTAGATTCAGCGAACACCGGGGAGCTGTTTTTT.

CDR3 in amino acids: CASTPPGGLAEAFF. CDR3 nucleotide sequence: TGTGCCAGCACCCCGCCAGGGGGACTGGCTGAAGCTTTCTTT. V gene TRBV28 combines with J gene TRBJ1-1; 7 bases align to TRBD1. Germline CDR1 MDHEN, CDR2 SYDVKM. The CDR3 runs 14 residues. J lost 6 bases, V lost 7 bases, and 11 bases had no gene match.

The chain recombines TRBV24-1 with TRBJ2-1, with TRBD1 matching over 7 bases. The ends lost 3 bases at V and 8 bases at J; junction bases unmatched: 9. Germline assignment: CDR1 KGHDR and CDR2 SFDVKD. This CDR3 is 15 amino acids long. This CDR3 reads CATSDRTGPYDEQFF. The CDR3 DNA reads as TGTGCCACCAGTGATAGGACAGGTCCGTATGATGAGCAGTTCTTC.

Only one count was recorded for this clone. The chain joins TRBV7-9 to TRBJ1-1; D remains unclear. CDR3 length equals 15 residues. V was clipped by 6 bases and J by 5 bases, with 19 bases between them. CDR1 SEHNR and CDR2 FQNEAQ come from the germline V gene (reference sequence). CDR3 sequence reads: CASRHTSGFGTEAFF. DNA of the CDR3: TGTGCCAGCAGACATACCTCGGGGTTTGGGACTGAAGCTTTCTTT.